The table lists the clone carrying this T cell receptor (beta chain) with a few counts. The data belong to a study of blood T cells in healthy people across ages. At the level of the study: Template switching captured about one barcoded beta molecule per two T cells.

Trimming removed 2 bases at V and 8 bases at J, with 13 bases between. Germline-derived CDR1 and CDR2 are SEHNR and FQNEAQ (reference sequence). The length of the CDR3 is 14 residues. The second PCR ran about 6 to 12 cycles with a sample-barcoded 5' primer and J-beta primers. TCRdb called the 5' RACE reads again in MiXCR, with one record for every CDR3 protein. Found here are about 1.4 million distinct CDR3 sequences, roughly 64% of them singletons; the top ten hold 5.5% to 8%. The study recruited healthy Caucasian donors from Russia who were aged roughly 6 to 95. At least 6 million PBMCs were isolated per sample.

This TCR was sampled from a man aged 18 to 29 in good health. The chain is built from TRBV7-9 and TRBJ2-1; D uncertain. Input material: blood. The CDR3 spells CASSLLLVTHEQFF. CDR3 sequence (DNA): TGTGCCAGCAGCTTATTGCTAGTAACACATGAGCAGTTCTTC.